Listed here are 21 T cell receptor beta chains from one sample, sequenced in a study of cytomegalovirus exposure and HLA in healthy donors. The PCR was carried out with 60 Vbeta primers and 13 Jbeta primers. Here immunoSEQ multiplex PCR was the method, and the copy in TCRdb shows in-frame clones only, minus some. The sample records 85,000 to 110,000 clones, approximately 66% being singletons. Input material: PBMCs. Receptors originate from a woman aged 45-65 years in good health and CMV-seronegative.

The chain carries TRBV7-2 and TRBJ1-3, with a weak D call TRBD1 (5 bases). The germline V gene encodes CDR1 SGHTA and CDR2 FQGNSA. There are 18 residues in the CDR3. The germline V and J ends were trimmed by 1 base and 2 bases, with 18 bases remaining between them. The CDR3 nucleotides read TGTGCCAGCAGCTTAGTTGTCGGTTATCGGACAACTGGAAACACCATATATTTT. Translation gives CASSLVVGYRTTGNTIYF.

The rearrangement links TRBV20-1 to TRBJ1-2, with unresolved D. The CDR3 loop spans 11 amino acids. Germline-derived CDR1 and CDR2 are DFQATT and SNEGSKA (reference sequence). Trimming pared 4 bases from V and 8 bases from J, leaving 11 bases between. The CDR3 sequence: CSAKTGKGYTF. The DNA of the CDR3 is TGCAGTGCTAAAACCGGGAAGGGCTACACCTTC.

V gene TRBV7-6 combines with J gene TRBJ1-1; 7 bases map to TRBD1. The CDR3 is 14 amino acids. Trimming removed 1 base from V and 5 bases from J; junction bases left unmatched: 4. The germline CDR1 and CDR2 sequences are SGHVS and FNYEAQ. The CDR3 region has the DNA TGTGCCAGCAGCTTAGAGGGGGCGCGGACTGAAGCTTTCTTT. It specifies CASSLEGARTEAFF.

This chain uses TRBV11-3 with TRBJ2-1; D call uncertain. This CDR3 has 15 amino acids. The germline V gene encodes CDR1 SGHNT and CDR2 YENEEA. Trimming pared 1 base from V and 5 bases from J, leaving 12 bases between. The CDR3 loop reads CASSLATAANNEQFF. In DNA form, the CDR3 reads TGTGCCAGCAGCTTAGCCACCGCGGCAAACAATGAGCAGTTCTTC.

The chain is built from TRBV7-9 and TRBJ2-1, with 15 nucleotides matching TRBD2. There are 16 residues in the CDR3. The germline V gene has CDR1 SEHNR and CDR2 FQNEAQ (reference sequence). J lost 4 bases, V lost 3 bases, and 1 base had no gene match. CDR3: CASSLGLAGGYNEQFF. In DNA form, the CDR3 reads TGTGCCAGCAGCTTGGGACTAGCGGGGGGATACAATGAGCAGTTCTTC.

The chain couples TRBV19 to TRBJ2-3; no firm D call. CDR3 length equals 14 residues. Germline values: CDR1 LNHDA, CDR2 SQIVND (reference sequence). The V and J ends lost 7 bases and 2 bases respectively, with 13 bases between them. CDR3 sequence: CASMKEVSTDTQYF. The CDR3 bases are TGTGCCAGTATGAAAGAGGTATCCACAGATACGCAGTATTTT.

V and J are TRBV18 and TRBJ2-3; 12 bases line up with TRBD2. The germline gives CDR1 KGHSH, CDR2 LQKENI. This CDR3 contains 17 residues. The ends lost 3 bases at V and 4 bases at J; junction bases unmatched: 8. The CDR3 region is CASSPLLAGGKSDTQYF. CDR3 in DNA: TGTGCCAGCTCACCCCTACTAGCGGGAGGAAAGTCAGATACGCAGTATTTT.

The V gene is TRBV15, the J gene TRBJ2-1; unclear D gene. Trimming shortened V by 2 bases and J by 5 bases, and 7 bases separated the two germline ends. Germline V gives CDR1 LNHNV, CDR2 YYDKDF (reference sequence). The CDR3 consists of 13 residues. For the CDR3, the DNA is TGTGCCACCAGCAGACGTGAGAACAATGAGCAGTTCTTC. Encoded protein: CATSRRENNEQFF.

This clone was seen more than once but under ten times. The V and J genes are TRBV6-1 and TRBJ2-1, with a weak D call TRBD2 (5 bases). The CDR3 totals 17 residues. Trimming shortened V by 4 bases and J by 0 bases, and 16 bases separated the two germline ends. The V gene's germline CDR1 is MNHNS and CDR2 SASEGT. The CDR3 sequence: CASSGPSGVSSYNEQFF. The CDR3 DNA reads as TGTGCCAGCAGTGGACCGAGCGGAGTTAGCTCCTACAATGAGCAGTTCTTC.

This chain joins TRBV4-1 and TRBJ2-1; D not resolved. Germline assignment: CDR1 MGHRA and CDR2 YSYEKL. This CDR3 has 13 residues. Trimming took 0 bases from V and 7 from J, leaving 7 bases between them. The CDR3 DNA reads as TGCGCCAGCAGCCAAGATTGGGCAAATGAGCAGTTCTTC. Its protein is CASSQDWANEQFF.

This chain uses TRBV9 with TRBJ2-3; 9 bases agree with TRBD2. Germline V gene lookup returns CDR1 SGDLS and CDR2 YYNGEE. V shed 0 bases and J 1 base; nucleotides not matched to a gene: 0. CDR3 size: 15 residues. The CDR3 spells CASSVGLAGTDTQYF. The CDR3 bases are TGTGCCAGCAGCGTAGGACTAGCGGGCACAGATACGCAGTATTTT.

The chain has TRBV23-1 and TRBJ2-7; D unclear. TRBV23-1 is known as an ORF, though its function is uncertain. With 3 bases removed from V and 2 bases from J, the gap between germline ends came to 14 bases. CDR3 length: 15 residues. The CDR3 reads CASSQAENTTYEQYF. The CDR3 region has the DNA TGCGCCAGCAGTCAGGCGGAAAACACTACCTACGAGCAGTACTTC.

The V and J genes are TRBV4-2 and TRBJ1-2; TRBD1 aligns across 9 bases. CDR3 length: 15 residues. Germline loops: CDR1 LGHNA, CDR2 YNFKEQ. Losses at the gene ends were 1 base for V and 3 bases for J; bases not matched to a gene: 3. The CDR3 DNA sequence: TGTGCCAGCAGCCAAGTGGGACAGGGCGACTATGGCTACACCTTC. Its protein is CASSQVGQGDYGYTF.

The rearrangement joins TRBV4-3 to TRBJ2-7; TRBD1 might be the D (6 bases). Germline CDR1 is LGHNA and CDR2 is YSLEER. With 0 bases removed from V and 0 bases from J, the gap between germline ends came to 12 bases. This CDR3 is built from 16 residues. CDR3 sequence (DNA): TGCGCCAGCAGCCAAGACGCAGGGGTTAGCTCCTACGAGCAGTACTTC. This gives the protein CASSQDAGVSSYEQYF.

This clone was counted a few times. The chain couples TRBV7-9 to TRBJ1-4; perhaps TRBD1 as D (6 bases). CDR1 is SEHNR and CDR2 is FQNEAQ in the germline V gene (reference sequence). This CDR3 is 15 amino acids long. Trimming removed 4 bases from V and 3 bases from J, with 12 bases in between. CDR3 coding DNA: TGTGCCAGCAGCTCTGCGGGGGGGCCTAATGAAAAACTGTTTTTT. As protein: CASSSAGGPNEKLFF. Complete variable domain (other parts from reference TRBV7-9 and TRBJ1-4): DTGVSQNPRHKITKRGQNVTFRCDPISEHNRLYWYRQTLGQGPEFLTYFQNEAQLEKSRLLSDRFSAERPKGSFSTLEIQRTEQGDSAMYLCASSSAGGPNEKLFFGSGTQLSVL.

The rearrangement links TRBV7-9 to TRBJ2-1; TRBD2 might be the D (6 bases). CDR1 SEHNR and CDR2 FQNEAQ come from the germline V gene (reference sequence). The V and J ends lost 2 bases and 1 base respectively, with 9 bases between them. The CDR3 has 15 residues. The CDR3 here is CASSLLAGSYNEQFF. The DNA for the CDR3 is TGTGCCAGCAGCTTACTCGCGGGATCCTACAATGAGCAGTTCTTC.

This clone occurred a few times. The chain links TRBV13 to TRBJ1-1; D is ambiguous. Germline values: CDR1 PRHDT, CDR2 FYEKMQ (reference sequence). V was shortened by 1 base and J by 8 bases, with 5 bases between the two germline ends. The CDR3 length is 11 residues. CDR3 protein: CASSLVREAFF. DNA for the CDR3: TGTGCCAGCAGCTTAGTCAGGGAAGCTTTCTTT. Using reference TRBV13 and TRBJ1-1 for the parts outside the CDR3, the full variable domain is AAGVIQSPRHLIKEKRETATLKCYPIPRHDTVYWYQQGPGQDPQFLISFYEKMQSDKGSIPDRFSAQQFSDYHSELNMSSLELGDSALYFCASSLVREAFFGQGTRLTVV.

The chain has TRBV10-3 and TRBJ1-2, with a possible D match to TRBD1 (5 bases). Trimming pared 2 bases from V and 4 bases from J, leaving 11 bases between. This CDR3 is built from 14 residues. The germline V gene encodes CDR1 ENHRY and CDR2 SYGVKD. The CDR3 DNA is TGTGCCATCAGTGAGCGGGGGGAGACCTATGGCTACACCTTC. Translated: CAISERGETYGYTF.

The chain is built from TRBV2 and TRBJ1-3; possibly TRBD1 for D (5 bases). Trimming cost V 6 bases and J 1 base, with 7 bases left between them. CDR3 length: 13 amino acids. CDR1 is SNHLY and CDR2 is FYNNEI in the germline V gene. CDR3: CASRQGSGNTIYF. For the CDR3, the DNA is TGTGCCAGCAGGCAGGGATCTGGAAACACCATATATTTT.

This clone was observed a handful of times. CDR3 in DNA: TGTGCCAGTAGTATCGGGACAGGTACGTCGAGGGGCTACACCTTC. Protein sequence: CASSIGTGTSRGYTF. The chain employs TRBV19 and TRBJ1-2; 8 bases are a match to TRBD1. V lost 3 bases and J lost 8; bases outside the gene matches: 11. The CDR3 contains 15 residues. Germline V gives CDR1 LNHDA, CDR2 SQIVND (reference sequence).

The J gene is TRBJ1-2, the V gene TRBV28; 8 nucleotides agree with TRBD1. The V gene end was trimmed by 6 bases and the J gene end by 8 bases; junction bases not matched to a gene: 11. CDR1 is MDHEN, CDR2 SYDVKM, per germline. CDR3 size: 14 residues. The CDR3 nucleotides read TGTGCCAGCAGCTTCCAGCAGGGGGCGCGAGGCTACACCTTC. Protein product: CASSFQQGARGYTF.